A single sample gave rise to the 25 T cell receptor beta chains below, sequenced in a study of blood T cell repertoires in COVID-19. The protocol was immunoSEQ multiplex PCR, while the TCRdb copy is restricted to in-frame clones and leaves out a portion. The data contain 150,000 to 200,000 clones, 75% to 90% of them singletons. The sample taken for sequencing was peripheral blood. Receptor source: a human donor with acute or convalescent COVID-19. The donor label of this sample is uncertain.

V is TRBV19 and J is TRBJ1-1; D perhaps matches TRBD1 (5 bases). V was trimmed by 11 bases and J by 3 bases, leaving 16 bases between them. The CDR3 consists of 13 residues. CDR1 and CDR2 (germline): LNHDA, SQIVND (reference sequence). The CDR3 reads CAGGVKGDTEAFF. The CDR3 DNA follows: TGTGCCGGGGGGGTGAAGGGTGACACTGAAGCTTTCTTT.

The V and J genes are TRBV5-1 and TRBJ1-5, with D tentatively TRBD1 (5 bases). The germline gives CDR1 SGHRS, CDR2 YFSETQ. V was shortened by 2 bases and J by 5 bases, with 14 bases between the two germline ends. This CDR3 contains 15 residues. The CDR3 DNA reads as TGCGCCAGCAGCTTCACAGGAAGTTCTGATCAGCCCCAGCATTTT. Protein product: CASSFTGSSDQPQHF.

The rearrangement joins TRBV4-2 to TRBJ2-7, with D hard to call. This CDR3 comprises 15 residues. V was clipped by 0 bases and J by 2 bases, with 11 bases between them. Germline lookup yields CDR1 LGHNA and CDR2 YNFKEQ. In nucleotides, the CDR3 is TGTGCCAGCAGCCAAGATGAGGCCGCTACCTACGAGCAGTACTTC. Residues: CASSQDEAATYEQYF.

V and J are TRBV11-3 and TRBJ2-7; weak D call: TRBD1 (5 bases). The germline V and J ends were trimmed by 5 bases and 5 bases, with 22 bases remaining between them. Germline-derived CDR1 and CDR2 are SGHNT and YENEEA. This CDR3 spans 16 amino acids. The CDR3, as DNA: TGTGCCAGCAGCCCTTCCCTGGGGCAGAGGACCCACGAGCAGTACTTC. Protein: CASSPSLGQRTHEQYF.

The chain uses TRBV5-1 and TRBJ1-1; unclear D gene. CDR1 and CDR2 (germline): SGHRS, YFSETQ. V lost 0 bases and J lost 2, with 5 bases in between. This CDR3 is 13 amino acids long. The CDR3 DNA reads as TGCGCCAGCAGCTTGGACAGTAACACTGAAGCTTTCTTT. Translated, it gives CASSLDSNTEAFF.

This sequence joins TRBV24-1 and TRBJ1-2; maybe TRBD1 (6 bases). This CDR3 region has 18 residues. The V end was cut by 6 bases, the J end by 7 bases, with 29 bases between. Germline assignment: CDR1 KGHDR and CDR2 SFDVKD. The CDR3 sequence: CATSKSGTDRNPRTGYTF. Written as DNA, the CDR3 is TGTGCCACCAGTAAGTCCGGGACCGACAGGAACCCCAGGACTGGCTACACCTTC.

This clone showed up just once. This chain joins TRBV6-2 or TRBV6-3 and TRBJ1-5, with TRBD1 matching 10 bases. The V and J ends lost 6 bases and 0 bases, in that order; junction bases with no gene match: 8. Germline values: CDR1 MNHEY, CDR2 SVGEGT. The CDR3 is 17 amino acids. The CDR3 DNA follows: TGTGCCAGCAGCCCTCGGACAGGGGGGAATAGCAATCAGCCCCAGCATTTT. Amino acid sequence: CASSPRTGGNSNQPQHF.

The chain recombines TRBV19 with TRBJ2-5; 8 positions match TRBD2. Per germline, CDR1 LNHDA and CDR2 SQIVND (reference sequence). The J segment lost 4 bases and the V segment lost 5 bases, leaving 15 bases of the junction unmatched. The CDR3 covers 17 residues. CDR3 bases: TGTGCCAGTAGTTCCCGGACTAGCCGCCGTTCTCTAGAGACCCAGTACTTC. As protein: CASSSRTSRRSLETQYF.

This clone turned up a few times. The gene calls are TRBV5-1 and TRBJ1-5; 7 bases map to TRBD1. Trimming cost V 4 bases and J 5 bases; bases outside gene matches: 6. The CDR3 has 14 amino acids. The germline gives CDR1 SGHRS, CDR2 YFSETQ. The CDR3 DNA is TGCGCCAGCAGCCGAGGCACAGGGGATCAGCCCCAGCATTTT. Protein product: CASSRGTGDQPQHF.

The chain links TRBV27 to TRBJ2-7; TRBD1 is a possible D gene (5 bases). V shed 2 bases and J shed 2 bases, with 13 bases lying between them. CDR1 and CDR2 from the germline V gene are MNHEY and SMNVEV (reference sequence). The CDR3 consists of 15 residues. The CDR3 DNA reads TGTGCCAGCAGTTTAACCGCAGGGCTCCCCTACGAGCAGTACTTC. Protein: CASSLTAGLPYEQYF.

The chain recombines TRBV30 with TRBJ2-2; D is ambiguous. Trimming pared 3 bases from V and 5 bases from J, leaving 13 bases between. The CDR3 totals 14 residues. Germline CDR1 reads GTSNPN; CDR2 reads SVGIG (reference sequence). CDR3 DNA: TGTGCCTGGAGGGATACCCCAGGAACCGGGGAGCTGTTTTTT. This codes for CAWRDTPGTGELFF.

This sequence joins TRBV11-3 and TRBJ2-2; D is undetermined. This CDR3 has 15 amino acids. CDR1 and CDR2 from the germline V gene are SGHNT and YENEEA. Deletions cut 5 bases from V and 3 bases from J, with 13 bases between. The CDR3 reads CASSPGSTYTGELFF. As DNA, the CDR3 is TGTGCCAGCAGCCCCGGGTCCACCTACACCGGGGAGCTGTTTTTT.

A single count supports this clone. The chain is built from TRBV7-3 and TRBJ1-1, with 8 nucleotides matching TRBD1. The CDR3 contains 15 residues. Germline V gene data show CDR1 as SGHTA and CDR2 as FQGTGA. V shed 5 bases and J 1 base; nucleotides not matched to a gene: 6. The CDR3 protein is CASSPGQVPNTEAFF. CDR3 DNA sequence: TGTGCCAGCAGCCCGGGACAGGTTCCGAACACTGAAGCTTTCTTT.

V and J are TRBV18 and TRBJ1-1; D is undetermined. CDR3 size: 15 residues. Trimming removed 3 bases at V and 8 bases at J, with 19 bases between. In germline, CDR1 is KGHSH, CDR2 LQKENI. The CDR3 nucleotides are TGTGCCAGCTCACCTCGGGGATCTGTACGAGAGGAAGCTTTCTTT. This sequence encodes CASSPRGSVREEAFF.

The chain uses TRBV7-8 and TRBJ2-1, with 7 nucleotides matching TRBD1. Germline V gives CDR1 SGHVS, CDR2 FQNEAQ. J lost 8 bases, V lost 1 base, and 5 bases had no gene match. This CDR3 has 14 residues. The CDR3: CASSLERGRDEQFF. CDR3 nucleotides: TGTGCCAGCAGCTTAGAAAGGGGGCGCGATGAGCAGTTCTTC. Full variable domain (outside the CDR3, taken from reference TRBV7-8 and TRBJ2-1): GAGVSQSPRYKVAKRGQDVALRCDPISGHVSLFWYQQALGQGPEFLTYFQNEAQLDKSGLPSDRFFAERPEGSVSTLKIQRTQQEDSAVYLCASSLERGRDEQFFGPGTRLTVL.

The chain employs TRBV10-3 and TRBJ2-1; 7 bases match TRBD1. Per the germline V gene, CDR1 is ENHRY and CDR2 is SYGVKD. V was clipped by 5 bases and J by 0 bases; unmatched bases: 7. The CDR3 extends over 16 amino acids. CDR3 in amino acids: CAISTGDLSSYNEQFF. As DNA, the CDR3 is TGTGCCATCAGTACAGGGGACCTGAGCTCCTACAATGAGCAGTTCTTC.

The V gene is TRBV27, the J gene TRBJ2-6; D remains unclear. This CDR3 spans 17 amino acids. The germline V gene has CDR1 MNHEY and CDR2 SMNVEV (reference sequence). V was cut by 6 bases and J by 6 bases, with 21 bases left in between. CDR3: CASSPPRAAFSANVLTF. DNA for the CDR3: TGTGCCAGCAGCCCCCCCCGTGCGGCTTTTTCGGCCAACGTCCTGACTTTC.

CDR3 in amino acids: CASSQESGAGEQYF. DNA of the CDR3: TGCGCCAGCAGCCAAGAGTCAGGGGCGGGCGAGCAGTACTTC. The V gene is TRBV4-1, the J gene TRBJ2-7, with D tentatively TRBD1 (6 bases). Looked up from germline, CDR1 is MGHRA and CDR2 is YSYEKL. The V end was cut by 0 bases, the J end by 6 bases, with 12 bases between. CDR3 size: 14 residues.

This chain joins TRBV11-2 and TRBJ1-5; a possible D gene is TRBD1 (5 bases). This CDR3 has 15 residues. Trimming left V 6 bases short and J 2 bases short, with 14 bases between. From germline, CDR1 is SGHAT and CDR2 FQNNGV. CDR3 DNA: TGTGCCAGCAGTCAAGGTAGGGGTGGCAATCAGCCCCAGCATTTT. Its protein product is CASSQGRGGNQPQHF.

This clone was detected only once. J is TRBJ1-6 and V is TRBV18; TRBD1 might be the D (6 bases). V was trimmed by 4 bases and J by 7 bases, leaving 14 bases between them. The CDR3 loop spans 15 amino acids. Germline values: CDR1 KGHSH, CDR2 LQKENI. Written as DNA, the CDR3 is TGTGCCAGCTCACTCACCGGGACACAGAATTCACCCCTCCACTTT. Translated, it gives CASSLTGTQNSPLHF. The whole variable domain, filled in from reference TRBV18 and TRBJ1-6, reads NAGVMQNPRHLVRRRGQEARLRCSPMKGHSHVYWYRQLPEEGLKFMVYLQKENIIDESGMPKERFSAEFPKEGPSILRIQQVVRGDSAAYFCASSLTGTQNSPLHFGNGTRLTVT.

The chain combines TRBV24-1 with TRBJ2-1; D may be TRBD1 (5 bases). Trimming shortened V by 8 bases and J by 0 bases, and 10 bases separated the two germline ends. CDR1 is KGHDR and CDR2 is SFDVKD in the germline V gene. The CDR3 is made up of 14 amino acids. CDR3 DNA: TGTGCCACCAAGGGGAACAGCTCCTACAATGAGCAGTTCTTC. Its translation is CATKGNSSYNEQFF.

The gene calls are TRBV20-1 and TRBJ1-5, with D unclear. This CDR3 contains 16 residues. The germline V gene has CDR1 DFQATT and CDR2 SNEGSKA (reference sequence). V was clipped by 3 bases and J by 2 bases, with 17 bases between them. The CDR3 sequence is CSASIIRVKGNQPQHF. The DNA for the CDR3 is TGCAGTGCTAGTATTATCCGGGTAAAGGGCAATCAGCCCCAGCATTTT.

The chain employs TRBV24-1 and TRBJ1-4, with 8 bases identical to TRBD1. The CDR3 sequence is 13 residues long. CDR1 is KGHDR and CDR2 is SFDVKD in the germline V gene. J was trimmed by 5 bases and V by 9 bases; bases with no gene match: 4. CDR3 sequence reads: CATGQGGNEKLFF. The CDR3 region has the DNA TGTGCCACCGGACAGGGTGGGAATGAAAAACTGTTTTTT.

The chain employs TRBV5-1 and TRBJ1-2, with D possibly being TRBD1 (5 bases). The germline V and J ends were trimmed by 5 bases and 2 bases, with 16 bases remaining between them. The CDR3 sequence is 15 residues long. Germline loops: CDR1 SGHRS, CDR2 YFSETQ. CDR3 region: CASRQAGGSNYGYTF. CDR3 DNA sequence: TGCGCCAGCAGGCAGGCCGGGGGTTCAAACTATGGCTACACCTTC.

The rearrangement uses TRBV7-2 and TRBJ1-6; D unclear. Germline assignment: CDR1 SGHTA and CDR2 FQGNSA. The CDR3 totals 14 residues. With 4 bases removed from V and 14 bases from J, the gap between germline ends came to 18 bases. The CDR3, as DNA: TGTGCCAGCAGCTCTTCTCCCACGGTAGTGTCCCTCCACTTT. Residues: CASSSSPTVVSLHF.